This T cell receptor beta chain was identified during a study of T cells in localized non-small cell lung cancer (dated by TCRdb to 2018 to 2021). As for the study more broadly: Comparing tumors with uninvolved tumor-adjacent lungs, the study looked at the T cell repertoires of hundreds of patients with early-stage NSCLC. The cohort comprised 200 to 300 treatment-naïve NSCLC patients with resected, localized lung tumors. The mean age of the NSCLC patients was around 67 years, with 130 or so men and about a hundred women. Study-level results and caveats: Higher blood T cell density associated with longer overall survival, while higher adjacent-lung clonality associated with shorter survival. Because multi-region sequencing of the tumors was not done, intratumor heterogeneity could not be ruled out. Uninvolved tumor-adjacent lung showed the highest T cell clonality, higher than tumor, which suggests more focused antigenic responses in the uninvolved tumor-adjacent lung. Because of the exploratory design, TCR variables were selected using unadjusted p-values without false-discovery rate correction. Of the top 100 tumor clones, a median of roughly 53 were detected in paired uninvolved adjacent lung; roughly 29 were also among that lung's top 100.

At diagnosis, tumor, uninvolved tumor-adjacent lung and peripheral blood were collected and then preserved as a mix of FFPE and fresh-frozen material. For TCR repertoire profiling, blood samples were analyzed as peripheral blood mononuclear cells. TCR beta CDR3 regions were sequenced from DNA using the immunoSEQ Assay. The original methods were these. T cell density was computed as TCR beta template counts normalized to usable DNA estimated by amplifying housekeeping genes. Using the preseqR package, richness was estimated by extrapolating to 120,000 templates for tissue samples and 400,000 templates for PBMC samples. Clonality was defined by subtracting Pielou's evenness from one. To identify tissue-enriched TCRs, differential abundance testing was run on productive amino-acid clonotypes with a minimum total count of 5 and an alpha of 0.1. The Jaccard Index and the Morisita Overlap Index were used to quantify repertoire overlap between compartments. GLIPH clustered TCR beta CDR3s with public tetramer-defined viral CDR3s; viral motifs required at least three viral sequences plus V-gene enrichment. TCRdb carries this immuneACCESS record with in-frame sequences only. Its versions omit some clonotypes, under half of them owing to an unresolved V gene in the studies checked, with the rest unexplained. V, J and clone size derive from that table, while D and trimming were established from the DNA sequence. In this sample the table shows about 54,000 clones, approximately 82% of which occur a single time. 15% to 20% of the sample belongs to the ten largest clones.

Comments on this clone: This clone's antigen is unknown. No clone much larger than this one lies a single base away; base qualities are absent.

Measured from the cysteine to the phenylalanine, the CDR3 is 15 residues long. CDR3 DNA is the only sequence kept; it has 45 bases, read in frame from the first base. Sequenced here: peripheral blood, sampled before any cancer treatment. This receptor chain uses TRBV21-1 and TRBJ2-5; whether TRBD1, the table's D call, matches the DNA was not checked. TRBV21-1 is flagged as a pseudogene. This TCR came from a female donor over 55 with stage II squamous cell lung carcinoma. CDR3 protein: CASSKGRTGEETQYF. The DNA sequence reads TGTGCCAGCAGCAAAGGGCGAACAGGGGAGGAGACCCAGTACTTC.